The next 12 T cell receptor beta chains were all read from a single sample in a study of regulatory T cells in long-lasting Graves disease. iRepertoire HTBI primers and Arm-PCR of CDR3 regions built TCR beta libraries. One entry per CDR3 protein, called by TCRdb with MiXCR from the multiplex PCR reads. Of just over 600,000 distinct CDR3 sequences listed, around 15% were seen once; the top ten hold 15% to 20%. The time point is: newly diagnosed GD, antithyroid drugs for less than 3 months. After RNA was extracted from PBMCs, the TCR library was made from it. These same data were also listed under a study on T cells in Graves' hyperthyroidism and ophthalmopathy.

The sequencing used peripheral blood mononuclear cells (PBMCs), collected at new diagnosis, from a patient treated with antithyroid drugs. These TCRs come from a woman in her twenties or thirties with Graves disease.

V is TRBV3-1 and J is TRBJ2-1; 11 bases map to TRBD2. Matching the DNA end better, TRBJ2-5 makes the J call doubtful. The CDR3 length is 16 residues. Germline CDR1 is LGHDT and CDR2 is YNNKEL (reference sequence). CDR3 in amino acids: CASSTSGSMAGETQYF. CDR3 sequence (DNA): TGTGCCAGCTCAACTAGCGGGAGTATGGCTGGAGAGACCCAGTACTTC.

This clonotype was recorded a few times. J is TRBJ2-5 and V is TRBV20-1, with 11 bases fitting TRBD1. The CDR3 is made up of 14 amino acids. Germline CDR1 and CDR2: DFQATT and SNEGSKA (reference sequence). Germline trimming cut 5 bases from V and 4 bases from J; bases unmatched to any gene: 6. The CDR3 protein is CSASSGTGGETQYF. DNA for the CDR3: TGCAGTGCTTCATCCGGGACAGGGGGAGAGACCCAGTACTTC.

This clonotype was found many times. Here the CDR3 DNA reads TGTGCCAGCAGTGAAATGGGACAGGGAGGCGAGCAGTACTTC. It translates to CASSEMGQGGEQYF. The genes are TRBV6-1 and TRBJ2-7, with 9 nucleotides matching TRBD1. The CDR3 spans 14 residues. The germline CDR1 and CDR2 sequences are MNHNS and SASEGT. V shed 2 bases, J shed 6 bases, and the junction held 5 bases outside the gene matches.

There are many counts of this clonotype. The chain employs TRBV7-9 and TRBJ2-5; the match to TRBD2 covers 10 bases. This CDR3 is 17 amino acids long. From germline, CDR1 is SEHNR and CDR2 FQNEAQ (reference sequence). J gave up 2 bases and V 0 bases, and 6 bases lay outside the gene matches. The CDR3 DNA sequence: TGTGCCAGCAGCTTAGCGTCTCCTAGCGGGAGTCAAGAGACCCAGTACTTC. It encodes CASSLASPSGSQETQYF.

This rearrangement joins TRBV5-6 to TRBJ2-2; no firm D call. CDR1 is SGHDT, CDR2 YYEEEE, per germline. The CDR3 contains 14 residues. V was trimmed by 0 bases and J by 3 bases, leaving 6 bases between them. The CDR3 loop reads CASSLDTYTGELFF. CDR3 sequence (DNA): TGTGCCAGCAGCTTGGACACTTACACCGGGGAGCTGTTTTTT.

This clonotype was detected many times. The V and J genes are TRBV28 and TRBJ1-2; D perhaps matches TRBD1 (5 bases). With 10 bases removed from V and 6 bases from J, the gap between germline ends came to 18 bases. This CDR3 has 13 amino acids. Looked up from germline, CDR1 is MDHEN and CDR2 is SYDVKM. The CDR3 coding sequence is TGTGCCACCACCAGACAGAGCGTGGATGGCTACACCTTC. Translation: CATTRQSVDGYTF.

This clonotype has ten or more counts. The CDR3 DNA sequence: TGTGCCAGCAGTTTAGCGGGGCAAAGGGAAGCTTTCTTT. As protein: CASSLAGQREAFF. J is TRBJ1-1 and V is TRBV12-3 or TRBV12-4; TRBD1 is a possible D gene (5 bases). CDR3 size: 13 residues. Trimming shortened V by 0 bases and J by 8 bases, and 10 bases separated the two germline ends.

About this clonotype itself: A much larger clone sits a single nucleotide away, making a read error possible. The rearrangement uses TRBV2 and TRBJ1-1; TRBD1 agrees at 7 bases. The length of the CDR3 is 16 residues. Trimming removed 5 bases from V and 0 bases from J; junction bases left unmatched: 9. Per germline, CDR1 SNHLY and CDR2 FYNNEI. In DNA form, the CDR3 reads TGTGCCAGCAGTCGGGACAGAGTATTTATGAACACTGAAGCTTTCTTT. This translates into CASSRDRVFMNTEAFF.

Many counts were recorded for this clonotype. This chain uses TRBV5-1 with TRBJ1-1; D gene uncertain. V lost 7 bases, J lost 4 bases, and 8 bases lay in between. The V gene's germline CDR1 is SGHRS and CDR2 YFSETQ. This CDR3 is built from 11 residues. The CDR3 DNA reads as TGCGCCAGCGCGGCCACCACTGAAGCTTTCTTT. It yields the protein CASAATTEAFF.

This clonotype was observed many times. The rearrangement joins TRBV2 to TRBJ1-5; D not certain. The V end was cut by 5 bases, the J end by 7 bases, with 21 bases between. This CDR3 has 16 residues. Germline loops: CDR1 SNHLY, CDR2 FYNNEI. CDR3 nucleotides: TGTGCCAGCAGTCCCCAGCCGGCGGGTACGGGACAGCCCCAGCATTTT. As protein: CASSPQPAGTGQPQHF.

This clonotype was picked up many times. V and J are TRBV28 and TRBJ2-4, with TRBD1 matching 8 bases. The CDR3 has 17 residues. CDR1 MDHEN and CDR2 SYDVKM come from the germline V gene. The V segment lost 5 bases and the J segment 3 bases; nucleotides outside the gene matches: 12. The CDR3 DNA follows: TGTGCCAGCAGTCGCCTCGAGATGGGGACAGGCAAAAACATTCAGTACTTC. The encoded protein is CASSRLEMGTGKNIQYF. The full variable domain, with the rest looked up from reference TRBV28 and TRBJ2-4, is DVKVTQSSRYLVKRTGEKVFLECVQDMDHENMFWYRQDPGLGLRLIYFSYDVKMKEKGDIPEGYSVSREKKERFSLILESASTNQTSMYLCASSRLEMGTGKNIQYFGAGTRLSVL.

The chain combines TRBV10-1 with TRBJ1-5; D call uncertain. The germline gives CDR1 WNHNN, CDR2 SYGVQD (reference sequence). CDR3 length: 9 amino acids. Trimming removed 5 bases from V and 10 bases from J, with 3 bases in between. The CDR3 bases are TGCGCCAGCAGTCTCCCCCAGCATTTT. Protein sequence: CASSLPQHF.